This passage covers 10 T cell receptor beta chains from one sample sequenced in a study of T-cell memory formation after mild COVID-19. TCRdb analysed the 5' RACE reads with MiXCR anew, one entry per CDR3 protein. The sample consists of more than 100,000 distinct CDR3 sequences, about 6.5% of them appearing once. Sequenced input: PBMCs or a T cell subset sorted from them (not recorded which). Receptors originate from an adult woman who had mild COVID-19 (a few samples of this study predate the infection). Cell type and time point are not known.

This clonotype was seen repeatedly, ten times or more. V usage is TRBV12-3 or TRBV12-4 and J usage is TRBJ2-5, with unresolved D. With 2 bases removed from V and 0 bases from J, the gap between germline ends came to 7 bases. The CDR3 is 14 amino acids. The DNA for the CDR3 is TGTGCCAGCAGTTTATGGGTGAACCAAGAGACCCAGTACTTC. It yields the protein CASSLWVNQETQYF.

The chain uses TRBV20-1 and TRBJ1-5; weak D call: TRBD1 (6 bases). In germline, CDR1 is DFQATT, CDR2 SNEGSKA (reference sequence). This CDR3 contains 12 residues. Trimming took 5 bases from V and 9 from J, leaving 14 bases between them. CDR3 DNA sequence: TGCAGTGCTCCATCCCAGGGGCGGCCCCAGCATTTT. Encoded protein: CSAPSQGRPQHF.

The rearrangement links TRBV7-2 to TRBJ2-1; 10 bases line up with TRBD2. The CDR3 contains 16 residues. Germline V lookup: CDR1 SGHTA, CDR2 FQGNSA. With V trimmed by 8 bases and J by 9 bases, 16 bases remained unmatched. The CDR3: CASRTNPLAGVSEQFF. The CDR3 bases are TGTGCCAGCCGCACGAACCCGCTAGCGGGAGTAAGTGAGCAGTTCTTC.

This sequence joins TRBV12-3 or TRBV12-4 and TRBJ2-3, with D possibly being TRBD2 (5 bases). V lost 7 bases and J 2 bases, leaving 10 bases between the germline ends. The CDR3 is made up of 13 amino acids. CDR3 DNA sequence: TGTGCCAGCACCGGACTCCCCACAGATACGCAGTATTTT. It is translated as CASTGLPTDTQYF.

This clonotype was observed a handful of times. The rearrangement uses TRBV5-1 and TRBJ2-1, with a weak D call TRBD1 (5 bases). This CDR3 has 15 residues. Trimming removed 0 bases from V and 2 bases from J, with 9 bases in between. CDR1 is SGHRS, CDR2 YFSETQ, per germline. The DNA for the CDR3 is TGCGCCAGCAGCTTGGTAGGGGAAACCTACAATGAGCAGTTCTTC. The encoded protein is CASSLVGETYNEQFF.

This clonotype came up a few times. This chain links TRBV7-9 with TRBJ2-1; 7 bases are a match to TRBD1. This CDR3 is built from 14 residues. CDR1 and CDR2 from the germline V gene are SEHNR and FQNEAQ (reference sequence). Trimming cost V 5 bases and J 5 bases; bases outside gene matches: 6. The CDR3 DNA sequence: TGTGCCAGCAGCCCGGGACAGCCGCACAATGAGCAGTTCTTC. The encoded protein is CASSPGQPHNEQFF. Variable domain in full (rest from reference TRBV7-9 and TRBJ2-1): DTGVSQNPRHKITKRGQNVTFRCDPISEHNRLYWYRQTLGQGPEFLTYFQNEAQLEKSRLLSDRFSAERPKGSFSTLEIQRTEQGDSAMYLCASSPGQPHNEQFFGPGTRLTVL.

This clonotype was found many times. The rearrangement joins TRBV7-2 to TRBJ2-3, with 11 bases aligning to TRBD2. The V and J ends lost 2 bases and 6 bases, in that order; junction bases with no gene match: 7. This CDR3 is 16 amino acids long. The germline gives CDR1 SGHTA, CDR2 FQGNSA. CDR3 sequence reads: CASSLTSGSGGDTQYF. The CDR3 DNA reads as TGTGCCAGCAGCTTAACTAGCGGGAGTGGTGGGGATACGCAGTATTTT.

The table lists this clonotype with a few counts. This chain joins TRBV20-1 and TRBJ1-6; D not certain. V lost 6 bases to trimming and J lost 9 bases, with 12 bases between them. CDR1 is DFQATT, CDR2 SNEGSKA, per germline (reference sequence). The CDR3 covers 12 residues. Here the CDR3 DNA reads TGCAGTGCCAGCGGCAGGTCTTCACCCCTCCACTTT. Encoded protein: CSASGRSSPLHF.

This clonotype has a count of ten or more. This chain joins TRBV5-1 and TRBJ1-6, with 9 bases lining up with TRBD1. The V segment lost 5 bases and the J segment 14 bases; nucleotides outside the gene matches: 8. The CDR3 runs 13 residues. Looked up from germline, CDR1 is SGHRS and CDR2 is YFSETQ. CDR3: CASRLDRGWSLHF. In nucleotides, the CDR3 is TGCGCCAGCAGACTGGACAGGGGATGGTCCCTCCACTTT.

This clonotype has ten or more counts. The chain joins TRBV29-1 to TRBJ1-2, with D unclear. The CDR3 length is 11 residues. V lost 3 bases to trimming and J lost 8 bases, with 10 bases between them. Germline assignment: CDR1 SQVTM and CDR2 ANQGSEA. The chain's CDR3 is CSVDQNRGYTF. The CDR3 coding sequence is TGCAGCGTTGATCAGAACCGGGGCTACACCTTC.